The 30 T cell receptor beta chains reported below all come from one sample, sequenced in a study of cytomegalovirus exposure and HLA in healthy donors. Amplification used 60 Vbeta primers and 13 Jbeta primers. Clones were sequenced by immunoSEQ multiplex PCR, and TCRdb holds only the in-frame ones, with some missing. The data contain fewer than 150,000 clones, approximately 80% of them singletons. The specimen sequenced was PBMCs. Source of these receptors: a man in his fifties or sixties in good health and CMV-seropositive.

This clone was recorded only once. This sequence joins TRBV6-1 and TRBJ1-2; D uncertain. Trimming took 2 bases from V and 0 from J, leaving 16 bases between them. This CDR3 contains 17 residues. Germline V gives CDR1 MNHNS, CDR2 SASEGT. CDR3 loop: CASSEHLPGFTNYGYTF. CDR3 nucleotides: TGTGCCAGCAGTGAACATTTGCCAGGCTTTACTAACTATGGCTACACCTTC.

This chain uses TRBV30 with TRBJ2-2; D perhaps matches TRBD2 (5 bases). Trimming left V 2 bases short and J 5 bases short, with 18 bases between. Germline lookup yields CDR1 GTSNPN and CDR2 SVGIG (reference sequence). CDR3 length equals 16 residues. CDR3 loop: CAWSLTKLTGTGELFF. The CDR3 nucleotides are TGTGCCTGGAGTCTAACCAAGCTAACGGGGACCGGGGAGCTGTTTTTT.

V gene TRBV6-4 combines with J gene TRBJ2-1, with 7 bases matching TRBD1. The germline CDR1 and CDR2 sequences are MRHNA and SNTAGT. The CDR3 totals 13 residues. With V trimmed by 0 bases and J by 15 bases, 8 bases remained unmatched. DNA of the CDR3: TGTGCCAGCAGTGACTCAGGGACAGTCCCCCGGTTCTTC. Residues: CASSDSGTVPRFF.

The chain employs TRBV19 and TRBJ2-5; D gene unclear. With the DNA end fitting TRBJ2-7 better, the J assignment may be wrong. The germline gives CDR1 LNHDA, CDR2 SQIVND (reference sequence). The CDR3 totals 14 residues. CDR3 sequence (DNA): TGTGCCAGTAGTACTACAGCTAACCAAGGCGAGCAGTACTTC. Protein sequence: CASSTTANQGEQYF.

V and J are TRBV6-5 and TRBJ1-1; TRBD1 might be the D (5 bases). Germline CDR1 is MNHEY and CDR2 is SVGAGI. V was shortened by 1 base and J by 5 bases, with 17 bases between the two germline ends. The CDR3 has 16 residues. DNA for the CDR3: TGTGCCAGCAGTTACTTTTCAGGGTCGAGAATTACTGAAGCTTTCTTT. This sequence encodes CASSYFSGSRITEAFF.

This clone was counted between two and nine times. The chain combines TRBV7-8 with TRBJ2-5; 7 bases fit TRBD1. The DNA end is a closer match to TRBJ2-7, so the J assignment may be wrong. CDR1 and CDR2 (germline): SGHVS, FQNEAQ. The CDR3 consists of 15 residues. The CDR3 here is CASSFGTAYSGEQYF. CDR3 coding DNA: TGTGCCAGCAGCTTCGGGACAGCCTACTCGGGCGAGCAGTACTTC.

The rearrangement joins TRBV11-2 to TRBJ2-3; TRBD2 is a possible D gene (5 bases). This CDR3 has 14 amino acids. CDR1 SGHAT and CDR2 FQNNGV come from the germline V gene. Trimming stripped 5 bases from V and 3 bases from J, with 12 bases between. CDR3 DNA: TGTGCCAGCAGCCCCGGACTTCCTACAGATACGCAGTATTTT. This codes for CASSPGLPTDTQYF.

The rearrangement uses TRBV30 and TRBJ1-5, with D perhaps TRBD1 (6 bases). V was trimmed by 2 bases and J by 6 bases, leaving 11 bases between them. The germline V gene has CDR1 GTSNPN and CDR2 SVGIG (reference sequence). CDR3 length equals 13 residues. CDR3 protein: CAWSPGASQPQHF. Written as DNA, the CDR3 is TGTGCCTGGAGTCCAGGGGCAAGTCAGCCCCAGCATTTT.

The rearrangement joins TRBV5-1 to TRBJ1-1; no clear D. Trimming cost V 0 bases and J 8 bases, with 8 bases left between them. The CDR3 has 12 amino acids. In germline, CDR1 is SGHRS, CDR2 YFSETQ. The CDR3 spells CASSLAAEEAFF. The CDR3 coding sequence is TGCGCCAGCAGCTTGGCGGCGGAAGAAGCTTTCTTT.

The rearrangement uses TRBV5-4 and TRBJ2-7, with 8 bases aligning to TRBD2. The germline V gene encodes CDR1 SGHNT and CDR2 YYREEE (reference sequence). J lost 3 bases, V lost 7 bases, and 12 bases had no gene match. The CDR3 runs to 15 residues. The CDR3 bases are TGTGCCAGCGGTCGCGCGGGAGGAATTGGCTACGAGCAGTACTTC. Its translation: CASGRAGGIGYEQYF.

The gene calls are TRBV6-6 and TRBJ1-1; possible D gene TRBD1, 5 bases. The CDR3 totals 14 residues. V gave up 1 base and J gave up 1 base, with 7 bases separating them. Germline V gene sequence: CDR1 MNHNY, CDR2 SVGAGI (reference sequence). In DNA form, the CDR3 reads TGTGCCAGCAGTTACTTTGGGGCGAACACTGAAGCTTTCTTT. It is translated as CASSYFGANTEAFF.

V is TRBV10-2 and J is TRBJ2-1, with 8 bases aligning to TRBD1. Germline loops: CDR1 WSHSY, CDR2 SAAADI. J gave up 9 bases and V 4 bases, and 5 bases lay outside the gene matches. The CDR3 spans 13 residues. Here the CDR3 DNA reads TGCGCCAGCAGTGGGACAGGGCGAAGTGAGCAGTTCTTC. It encodes CASSGTGRSEQFF.

This chain joins TRBV7-9 and TRBJ2-7; 8 nucleotides match TRBD1. This CDR3 region has 15 residues. Trimming at V came to 3 bases and at J to 1 base, leaving 5 bases not matched to a gene. CDR1 and CDR2 from the germline V gene are SEHNR and FQNEAQ (reference sequence). The CDR3 loop is CASSFGQGVSYEQYF. CDR3 sequence (DNA): TGTGCCAGCAGCTTCGGACAGGGTGTATCCTACGAGCAGTACTTC.

The chain employs TRBV6-1 and TRBJ1-2; possibly TRBD1 for D (6 bases). Per germline, CDR1 MNHNS and CDR2 SASEGT. V gave up 0 bases and J gave up 4 bases, with 12 bases separating them. CDR3 length: 15 amino acids. CDR3 in amino acids: CASSEAGGRGYGYTF. CDR3 sequence (DNA): TGTGCCAGCAGTGAAGCCGGGGGGCGGGGCTATGGCTACACCTTC.

This clone appeared once. The V call is TRBV18, the J call TRBJ1-1, with D tentatively TRBD1 (6 bases). CDR1 is KGHSH, CDR2 LQKENI, per germline. The CDR3 runs 15 residues. V lost 3 bases, J lost 0 bases, and 11 bases lay in between. CDR3 region: CASSPWDTLNTEAFF. DNA of the CDR3: TGTGCCAGCTCACCGTGGGACACTTTGAACACTGAAGCTTTCTTT.

The rearrangement uses TRBV10-3 and TRBJ2-7, with D unclear. The CDR3 spans 12 residues. The germline V gene encodes CDR1 ENHRY and CDR2 SYGVKD. Trimming removed 3 bases from V and 3 bases from J, with 6 bases in between. In nucleotides, the CDR3 is TGTGCCATCAGTGATGGCTTCTACGAGCAGTACTTC. This sequence encodes CAISDGFYEQYF.

The chain carries TRBV10-3 and TRBJ1-1, with D hard to call. Germline V gene lookup returns CDR1 ENHRY and CDR2 SYGVKD. The CDR3 totals 12 residues. The V end was cut by 8 bases, the J end by 2 bases, with 9 bases between. CDR3 in DNA: TGTGCCATCGGGCAGCCAAACACTGAAGCTTTCTTT. It is translated as CAIGQPNTEAFF.

This clone appeared a single time. The genes are TRBV28 and TRBJ1-6; tentative D call: TRBD1 (5 bases). Trimming shortened V by 7 bases and J by 10 bases, and 20 bases separated the two germline ends. The CDR3 is made up of 15 amino acids. From germline, CDR1 is MDHEN and CDR2 SYDVKM. The CDR3 spells CASTLGAGRGSPLHF. As DNA, the CDR3 is TGTGCCAGCACCCTAGGTGCAGGGAGGGGATCACCCCTCCACTTT.

The chain is built from TRBV5-1 and TRBJ2-3; no clear D. This CDR3 region has 13 residues. Germline CDR1 and CDR2: SGHRS and YFSETQ. Trimming pared 3 bases from V and 4 bases from J, leaving 9 bases between. The CDR3 reads CASSSLTADTQYF. CDR3 bases: TGCGCCAGCAGCTCGCTGACTGCAGATACGCAGTATTTT.

The rearrangement links TRBV27 to TRBJ2-1; TRBD1 agrees at 11 bases. V trimming: 0 bases; J trimming: 9 bases; junction bases outside the gene matches: 7. The CDR3 spans 16 residues. Looked up from germline, CDR1 is MNHEY and CDR2 is SMNVEV (reference sequence). CDR3: CASSLSGQGEAGEQFF. The CDR3 coding sequence is TGTGCCAGCAGTTTATCGGGACAGGGGGAGGCGGGTGAGCAGTTCTTC.

J is TRBJ2-6 and V is TRBV9; TRBD1 matches 8 bases. The V segment lost 7 bases and the J segment 4 bases; nucleotides outside the gene matches: 7. CDR1 is SGDLS and CDR2 is YYNGEE in the germline V gene. The CDR3 totals 15 residues. CDR3 in DNA: TGTGCCAGCTCGACAGGGGTGACGGGGGCCAACGTCCTGACTTTC. This translates into CASSTGVTGANVLTF.

For the CDR3, the DNA is TGCGCCAGCAGCCAAGGATACAGGATCAATTCACCCCTCCACTTT. This gives the protein CASSQGYRINSPLHF. The chain employs TRBV4-1 and TRBJ1-6; possibly TRBD1 for D (5 bases). The CDR3 is 15 residues long. V gave up 1 base and J gave up 7 bases, with 11 bases separating them. Per germline, CDR1 MGHRA and CDR2 YSYEKL.

The rearrangement links TRBV6-1 to TRBJ2-5, with 12 bases identical to TRBD2. The J call is doubtful: the DNA matches TRBJ2-7 better. The CDR3 extends over 15 amino acids. Germline V lookup: CDR1 MNHNS, CDR2 SASEGT. CDR3 coding DNA: TGTGCCAGCAGCCTAGGACTAGCGGGGATCTACGAGCAGTACTTC. This codes for CASSLGLAGIYEQYF.

The rearrangement links TRBV4-1 to TRBJ2-3; 8 bases align to TRBD2. The germline CDR1 and CDR2 sequences are MGHRA and YSYEKL. The junction had 5 bases not matched to a gene; V was cut back by 1 base and J by 2 bases. The CDR3 length is 16 residues. CDR3 amino acids: CASSQGVAGNTDTQYF. The CDR3, as DNA: TGCGCCAGCAGCCAAGGGGTAGCGGGGAACACAGATACGCAGTATTTT.

The J gene is TRBJ2-3, the V gene TRBV12-2; TRBD1 is the table's D call, not checked against the DNA. TRBV12-2 is flagged as a pseudogene. The CDR3 consists of 15 residues. CDR3 nucleotide sequence: TGTGCAAGTCGCTTAGGCCAGTTTGCCGTGGATACGCAGTATTTT. The encoded protein is CASRLGQFAVDTQYF.

This sequence joins TRBV5-1 and TRBJ1-2, with TRBD1 identical over 8 bases. The length of the CDR3 is 14 residues. Germline CDR1 and CDR2: SGHRS and YFSETQ. V lost 4 bases to trimming and J lost 6 bases; unmatched junction nucleotides: 8. The CDR3 coding sequence is TGCGCCAGCAGCACCGGACAGGGCACGGATGGCTACACCTTC. Translation: CASSTGQGTDGYTF.

This chain uses TRBV6-1 with TRBJ2-1; TRBD2 might be the D (5 bases). This CDR3 comprises 12 residues. The germline V gene has CDR1 MNHNS and CDR2 SASEGT. V was pared by 2 bases and J by 14 bases, with 13 bases between. The CDR3 spells CASSEWSGKEFF. The CDR3 DNA follows: TGTGCCAGCAGTGAATGGTCGGGAAAAGAGTTCTTC.

A few counts support this clone. This chain links TRBV7-7 with TRBJ2-2, with D perhaps matching TRBD2 (6 bases). The CDR3 has 16 residues. Germline lookup yields CDR1 SSHAT and CDR2 FNYEAQ (reference sequence). V was shortened by 2 bases and J by 1 base, with 11 bases between the two germline ends. CDR3 DNA: TGTGCCAGCAGCTTATCCCCGGGACTGAACACCGGGGAGCTGTTTTTT. Encoded protein: CASSLSPGLNTGELFF.

The rearrangement links TRBV2 to TRBJ1-1; TRBD1 matches 8 bases. The CDR3 covers 15 residues. J gave up 6 bases and V 4 bases, and 10 bases lay outside the gene matches. The germline CDR1 and CDR2 sequences are SNHLY and FYNNEI. DNA for the CDR3: TGTGCCAGCAGTGGCCCGCAGGGGGCGGGATCTGAAGCTTTCTTT. Translated, it gives CASSGPQGAGSEAFF. The full variable domain, in which reference TRBV2 and TRBJ1-1 provide the parts outside the CDR3, is EPEVTQTPSHQVTQMGQEVILRCVPISNHLYFYWYRQILGQKVEFLVSFYNNEISEKSEIFDDQFSVERPDGSNFTLKIRSTKLEDSAMYFCASSGPQGAGSEAFFGQGTRLTVV.

The CDR3 nucleotides read TGTGCCAGTAGTACGGGACAGCCCGTTGGGGAGACCCAGTACTTC. Its protein product is CASSTGQPVGETQYF. The V gene is TRBV19, the J gene TRBJ2-5; 7 bases are a match to TRBD1. Germline V gene sequence: CDR1 LNHDA, CDR2 SQIVND (reference sequence). The trim removed 4 bases at V and 5 bases at J, leaving 10 bases unmatched. The CDR3 is made up of 15 amino acids.